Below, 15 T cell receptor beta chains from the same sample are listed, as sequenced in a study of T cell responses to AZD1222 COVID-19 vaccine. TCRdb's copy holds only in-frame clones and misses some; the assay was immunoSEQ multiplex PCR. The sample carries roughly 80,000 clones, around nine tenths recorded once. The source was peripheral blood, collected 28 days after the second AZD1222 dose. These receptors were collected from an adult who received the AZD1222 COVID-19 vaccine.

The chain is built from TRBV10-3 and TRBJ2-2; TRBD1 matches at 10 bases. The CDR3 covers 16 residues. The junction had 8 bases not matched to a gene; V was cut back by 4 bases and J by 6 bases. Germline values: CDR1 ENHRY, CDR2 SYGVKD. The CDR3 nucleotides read TGTGCCATCAGTGGGCCCGGGACAGGGGTGGCCGGGGAGCTGTTTTTT. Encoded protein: CAISGPGTGVAGELFF.

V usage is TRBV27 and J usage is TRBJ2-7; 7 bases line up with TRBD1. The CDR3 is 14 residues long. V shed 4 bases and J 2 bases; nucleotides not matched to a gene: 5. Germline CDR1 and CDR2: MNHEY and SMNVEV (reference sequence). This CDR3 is CASSSRTGPYEQYF. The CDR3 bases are TGTGCCAGCAGTTCTCGGACAGGACCCTACGAGCAGTACTTC.

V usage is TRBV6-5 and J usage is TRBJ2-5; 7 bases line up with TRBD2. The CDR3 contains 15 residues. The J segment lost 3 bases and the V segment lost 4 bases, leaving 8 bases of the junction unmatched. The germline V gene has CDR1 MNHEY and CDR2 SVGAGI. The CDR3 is CASSSHSLAEETQYF. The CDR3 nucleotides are TGTGCCAGCAGTTCACACTCCCTAGCGGAAGAGACCCAGTACTTC.

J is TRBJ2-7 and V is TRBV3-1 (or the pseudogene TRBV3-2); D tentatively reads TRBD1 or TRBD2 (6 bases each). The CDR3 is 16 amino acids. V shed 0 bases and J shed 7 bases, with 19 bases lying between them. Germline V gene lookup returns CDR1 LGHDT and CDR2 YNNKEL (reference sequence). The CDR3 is CASSQEGGGKYGEQYF. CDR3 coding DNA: TGTGCCAGCAGCCAAGAAGGAGGGGGGAAATATGGGGAGCAGTACTTC.

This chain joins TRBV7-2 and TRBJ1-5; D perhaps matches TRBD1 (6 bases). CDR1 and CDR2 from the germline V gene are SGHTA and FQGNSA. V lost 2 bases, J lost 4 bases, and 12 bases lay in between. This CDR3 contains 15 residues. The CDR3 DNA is TGTGCCAGCAGCTTACGGGGGCTAGCGAATCAGCCCCAGCATTTT. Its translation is CASSLRGLANQPQHF.

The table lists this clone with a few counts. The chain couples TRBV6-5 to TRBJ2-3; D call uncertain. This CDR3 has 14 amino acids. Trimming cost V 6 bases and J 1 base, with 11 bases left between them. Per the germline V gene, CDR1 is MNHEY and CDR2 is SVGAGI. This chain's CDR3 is CASRDPIGTDTQYF. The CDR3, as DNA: TGTGCCAGCAGGGACCCTATCGGCACAGATACGCAGTATTTT.

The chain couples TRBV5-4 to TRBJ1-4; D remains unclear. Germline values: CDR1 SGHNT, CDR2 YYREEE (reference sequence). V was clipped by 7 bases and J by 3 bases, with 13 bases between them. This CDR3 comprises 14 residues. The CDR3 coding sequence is TGTGCCAGCGGATTTCTGGGGTCTAATGAAAAACTGTTTTTT. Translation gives CASGFLGSNEKLFF.

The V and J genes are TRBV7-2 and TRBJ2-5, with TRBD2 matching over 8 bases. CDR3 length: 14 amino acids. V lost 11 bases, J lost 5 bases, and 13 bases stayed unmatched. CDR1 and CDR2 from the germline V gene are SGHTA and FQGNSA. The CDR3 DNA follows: TGTGCCGGAAAACGGGAGGGCGGGGGCGAGACCCAGTACTTC. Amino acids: CAGKREGGGETQYF.

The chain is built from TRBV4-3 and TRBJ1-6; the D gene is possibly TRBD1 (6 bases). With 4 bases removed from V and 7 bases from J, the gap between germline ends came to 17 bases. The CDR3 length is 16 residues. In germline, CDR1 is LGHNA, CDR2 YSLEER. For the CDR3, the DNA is TGCGCCAGCAGCCCAGGAGGCGGACAGTTAAATTCACCCCTCCACTTT. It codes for CASSPGGGQLNSPLHF.

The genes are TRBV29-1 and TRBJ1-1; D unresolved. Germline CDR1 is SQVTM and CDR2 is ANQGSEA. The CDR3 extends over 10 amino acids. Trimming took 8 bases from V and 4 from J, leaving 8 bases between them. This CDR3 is CSSLGTEAFF. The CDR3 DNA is TGCAGCTCCCTAGGCACTGAAGCTTTCTTT.

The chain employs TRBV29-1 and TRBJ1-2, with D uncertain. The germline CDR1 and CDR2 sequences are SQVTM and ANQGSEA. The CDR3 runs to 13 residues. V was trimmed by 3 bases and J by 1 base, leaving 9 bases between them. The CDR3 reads CSVDGPNNYGYTF. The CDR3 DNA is TGCAGCGTTGATGGTCCGAATAACTATGGCTACACCTTC.

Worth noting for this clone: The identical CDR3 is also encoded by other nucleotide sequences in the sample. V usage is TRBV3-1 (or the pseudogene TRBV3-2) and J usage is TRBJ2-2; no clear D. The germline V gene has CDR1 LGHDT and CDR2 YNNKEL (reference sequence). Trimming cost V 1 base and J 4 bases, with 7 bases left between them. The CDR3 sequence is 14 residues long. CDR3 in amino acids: CASSQVWGTGELFF. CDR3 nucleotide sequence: TGTGCCAGCAGCCAAGTCTGGGGCACCGGGGAGCTGTTTTTT.

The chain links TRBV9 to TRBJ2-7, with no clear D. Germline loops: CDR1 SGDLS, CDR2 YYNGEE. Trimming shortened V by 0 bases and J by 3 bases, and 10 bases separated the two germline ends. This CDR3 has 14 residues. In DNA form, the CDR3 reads TGTGCCAGCAGCGTAGAGTCGTCTTTCTACGAGCAGTACTTC. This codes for CASSVESSFYEQYF.

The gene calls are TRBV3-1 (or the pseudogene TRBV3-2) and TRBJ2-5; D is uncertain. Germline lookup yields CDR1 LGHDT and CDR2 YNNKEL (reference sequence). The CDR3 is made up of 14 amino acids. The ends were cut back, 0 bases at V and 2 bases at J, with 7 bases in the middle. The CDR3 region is CASSQDWKQETQYF. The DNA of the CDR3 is TGTGCCAGCAGCCAAGATTGGAAACAAGAGACCCAGTACTTC.

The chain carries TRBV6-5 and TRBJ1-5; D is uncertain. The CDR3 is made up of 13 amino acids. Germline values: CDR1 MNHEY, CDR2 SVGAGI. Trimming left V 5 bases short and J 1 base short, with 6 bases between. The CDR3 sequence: CASSSMSNQPQHF. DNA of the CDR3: TGTGCCAGCAGTAGTATGAGCAATCAGCCCCAGCATTTT.